This T cell receptor (beta chain) was obtained from a study of T cell changes during pregnancy in multiple sclerosis. The CDR3 contains 18 residues. After removal of 3 bases from V and 3 bases from J, the junction contained 17 bases not matched to a gene. Germline CDR1 reads LNHDA; CDR2 reads SQIVND (reference sequence). Repertoires were generated with immunoSEQ multiplex PCR, while TCRdb's copy carries only in-frame clones and drops some. The sample has approximately 63,000 clones, around 91% seen once; the top ten hold 1% to 1.5%. This chain joins TRBV19 and TRBJ2-7, with TRBD2 identical over 7 bases. The TCR was taken from a female donor in good health, enrolled as a control in a pregnancy study. This sample comprised peripheral blood, obtained after pregnancy. The CDR3 here is CASSIQTGLGGKIYEQYF. CDR3 sequence (DNA): TGTGCCAGTAGTATCCAAACGGGACTCGGGGGGAAAATCTACGAGCAGTACTTC.